The text below deals with one T cell receptor (beta chain). The antigen remains unidentified. Using a J-beta primer mix together with a sample-barcoded 5' primer, a second PCR was run for about 6 to 12 cycles. From the 5' RACE reads, TCRdb called clonotypes with MiXCR, one entry per CDR3 protein. The sample includes about 720,000 distinct CDR3 sequences, about 20% of them seen just once. This entry belongs to a study of blood T cells in healthy people across ages. Healthy individuals of Caucasian origin from Russia, aged about 6 to 100, served as donors. Isolation per sample recovered at least 7 million PBMCs. Germline lookup yields CDR1 SNHLY and CDR2 FYNNEI. The CDR3 consists of 14 residues. V was pared by 6 bases and J by 6 bases, with 17 bases between. General observations from the study: The study regarded diversity estimates from one million T cells as underestimates. PBMCs went unsorted, and a conclusive naive versus antigen-experienced comparison was therefore prevented.

V usage is TRBV2 and J usage is TRBJ1-2; D is perhaps TRBD1 (6 bases). This TCR came from a man between 65 and 80 years old in good health. Sequencing used blood. CDR3 DNA: TGTGCCAGCAGGGGGGACACTGCCGTACATGGCTACACCTTC. Protein: CASRGDTAVHGYTF. The variable domain in full, completed from reference TRBV2 and TRBJ1-2, reads EPEVTQTPSHQVTQMGQEVILRCVPISNHLYFYWYRQILGQKVEFLVSFYNNEISEKSEIFDDQFSVERPDGSNFTLKIRSTKLEDSAMYFCASRGDTAVHGYTFGSGTRLTVV.